This T cell receptor beta chain was sequenced during a study of cytomegalovirus exposure and HLA in healthy donors. Primers included in the PCR were 60 Vbeta and 13 Jbeta primers. Repertoires were generated with immunoSEQ multiplex PCR, while TCRdb's copy carries only in-frame clones and drops some. The sample has roughly 190,000 clones; over 60% are singletons. All donors participated as healthy donors of bone marrow. The length of the CDR3 is 15 residues. The ends were cut back, 4 bases at V and 5 bases at J, with 17 bases in the middle. Germline lookup yields CDR1 SGHNT and CDR2 YYREEE (reference sequence).

This chain links TRBV5-4 with TRBJ2-3; D might be TRBD2 (7 bases). This receptor was identified in a man aged 30-40 years in good health and CMV-seropositive. Sequenced material: PBMCs. The CDR3 reads CASSPRGGPVDTQYF. The DNA of the CDR3 is TGTGCCAGCAGCCCAAGGGGGGGCCCGGTAGATACGCAGTATTTT.